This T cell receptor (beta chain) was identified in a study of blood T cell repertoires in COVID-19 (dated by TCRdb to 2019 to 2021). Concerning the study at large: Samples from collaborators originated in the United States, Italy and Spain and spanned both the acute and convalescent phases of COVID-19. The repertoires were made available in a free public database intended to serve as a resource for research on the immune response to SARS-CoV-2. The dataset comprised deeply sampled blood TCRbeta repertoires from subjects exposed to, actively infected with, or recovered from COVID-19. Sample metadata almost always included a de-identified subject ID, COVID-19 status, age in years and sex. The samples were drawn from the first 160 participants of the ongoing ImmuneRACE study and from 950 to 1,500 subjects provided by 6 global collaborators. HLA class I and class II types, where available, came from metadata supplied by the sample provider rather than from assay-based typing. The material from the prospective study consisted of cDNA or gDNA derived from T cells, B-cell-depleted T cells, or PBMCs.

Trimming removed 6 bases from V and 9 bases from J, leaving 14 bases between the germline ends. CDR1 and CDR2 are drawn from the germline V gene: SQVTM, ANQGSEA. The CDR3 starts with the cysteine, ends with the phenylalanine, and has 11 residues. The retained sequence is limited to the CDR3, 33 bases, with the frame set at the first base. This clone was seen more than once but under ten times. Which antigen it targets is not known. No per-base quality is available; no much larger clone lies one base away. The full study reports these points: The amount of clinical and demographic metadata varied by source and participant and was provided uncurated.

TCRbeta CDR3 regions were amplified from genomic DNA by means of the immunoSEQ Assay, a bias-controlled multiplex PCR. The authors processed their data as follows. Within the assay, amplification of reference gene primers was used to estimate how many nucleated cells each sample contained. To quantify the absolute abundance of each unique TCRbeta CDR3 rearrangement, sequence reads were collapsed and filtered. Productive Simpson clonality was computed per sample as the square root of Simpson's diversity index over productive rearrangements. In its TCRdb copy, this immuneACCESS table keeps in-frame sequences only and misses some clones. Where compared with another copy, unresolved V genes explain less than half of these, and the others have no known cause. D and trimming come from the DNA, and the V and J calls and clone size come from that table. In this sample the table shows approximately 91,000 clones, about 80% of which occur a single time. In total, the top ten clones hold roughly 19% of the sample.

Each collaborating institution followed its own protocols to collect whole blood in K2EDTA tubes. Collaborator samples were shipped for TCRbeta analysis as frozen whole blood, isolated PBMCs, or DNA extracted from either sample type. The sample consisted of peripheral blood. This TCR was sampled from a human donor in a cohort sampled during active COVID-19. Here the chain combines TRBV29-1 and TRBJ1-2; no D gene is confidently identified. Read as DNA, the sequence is TGCAGCGTGCTCGAATACGCGAGCTACACCTTC. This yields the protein CSVLEYASYTF.